This T cell receptor (beta chain) is from a study of cytotoxic CD8 clonotypes in ibrutinib-treated CLL. On the study more broadly: Enrolment comprised eleven to twelve relapsed/refractory and approximately 16 treatment-naive patients; about 17 were IGHV unmutated. The authors obtained response samples at a median of around 11 months of treatment, range 6 to 36.

V dropped 5 bases and J dropped 1; count of bases not matched to a gene: 7. This CDR3 spans 16 amino acids. Germline CDR1 reads SEHNR; CDR2 reads FQNEAQ (reference sequence). Clones were read by immunoSEQ multiplex PCR, and TCRdb kept only the in-frame ones, dropping some. Of about 130,000 clones listed, around three quarters are singletons. This receptor was identified in a human donor with chronic lymphocytic leukemia. J is TRBJ2-7 and V is TRBV7-9, with 11 positions matching TRBD2. This specimen consisted of PBMCs, obtained after 12 months of ibrutinib treatment. The CDR3 nucleotides are TGTGCCAGCAGCCCTAAAGGACTAGCGGGTTCCTACGAGCAGTACTTC. Its translation is CASSPKGLAGSYEQYF. Full variable domain (missing parts from reference TRBV7-9 and TRBJ2-7): DTGVSQNPRHKITKRGQNVTFRCDPISEHNRLYWYRQTLGQGPEFLTYFQNEAQLEKSRLLSDRFSAERPKGSFSTLEIQRTEQGDSAMYLCASSPKGLAGSYEQYFGPGTRLTVT.